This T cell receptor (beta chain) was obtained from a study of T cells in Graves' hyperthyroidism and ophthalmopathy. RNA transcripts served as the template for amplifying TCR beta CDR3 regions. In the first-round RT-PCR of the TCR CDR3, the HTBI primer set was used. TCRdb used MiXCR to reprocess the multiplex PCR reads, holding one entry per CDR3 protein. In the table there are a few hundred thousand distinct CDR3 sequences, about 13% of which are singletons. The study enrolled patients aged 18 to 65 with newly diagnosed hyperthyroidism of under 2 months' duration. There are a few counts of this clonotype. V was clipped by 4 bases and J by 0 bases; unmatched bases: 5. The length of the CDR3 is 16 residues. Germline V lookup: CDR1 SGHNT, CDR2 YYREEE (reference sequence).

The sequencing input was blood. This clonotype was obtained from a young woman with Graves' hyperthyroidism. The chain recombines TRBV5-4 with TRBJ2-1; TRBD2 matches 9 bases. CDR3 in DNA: TGTGCCAGCAGCACTAGCGGGCCCGACTCCTACAATGAGCAGTTCTTC. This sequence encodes CASSTSGPDSYNEQFF.